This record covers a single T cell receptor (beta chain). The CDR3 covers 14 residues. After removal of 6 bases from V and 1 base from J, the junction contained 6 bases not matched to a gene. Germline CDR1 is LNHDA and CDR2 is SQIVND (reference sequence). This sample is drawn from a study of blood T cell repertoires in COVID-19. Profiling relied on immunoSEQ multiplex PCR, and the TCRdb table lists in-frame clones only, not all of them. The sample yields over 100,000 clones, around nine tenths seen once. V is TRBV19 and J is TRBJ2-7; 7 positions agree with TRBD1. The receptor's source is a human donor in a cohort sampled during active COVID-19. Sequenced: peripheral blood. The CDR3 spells CASSARDSSYEQYF. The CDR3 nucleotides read TGTGCCAGTAGCGCCCGGGACAGTTCCTACGAGCAGTACTTC.